The sequence of this TCR beta chain was determined in a study of T cell responses to AZD1222 COVID-19 vaccine. The method was immunoSEQ multiplex PCR; TCRdb's version includes in-frame clones alone and lacks a portion of them. The sample contains 180,000 or so clones, approximately 90% of which appear only once. With regard to this clone: Antigen unknown.

The CDR3 has 15 amino acids. Germline V gene sequence: CDR1 SGHAT, CDR2 FQNNGV. Trimming pared 8 bases from V and 0 bases from J, leaving 14 bases between. Whole-study results and caveats: Distributed over spike, vaccine-associated CD4 TCRs predominated at 160-218 and 743-854. Among the donors, most were white British and more were female, and clonal diversity was possibly underestimated. Nearly half of unique spike-specific TCRs reportedly avoided B.1.351 and B.1.1.7 mutated regions.

The TCR comes from an adult who received the AZD1222 COVID-19 vaccine. V usage is TRBV11-2 and J usage is TRBJ2-1; D might be TRBD1 (5 bases). The sequencing used peripheral blood, collected 28 days after the second AZD1222 dose. CDR3 loop: CASGTGRSSYNEQFF. CDR3 sequence (DNA): TGTGCCAGCGGCACAGGCCGGAGCTCCTACAATGAGCAGTTCTTC.